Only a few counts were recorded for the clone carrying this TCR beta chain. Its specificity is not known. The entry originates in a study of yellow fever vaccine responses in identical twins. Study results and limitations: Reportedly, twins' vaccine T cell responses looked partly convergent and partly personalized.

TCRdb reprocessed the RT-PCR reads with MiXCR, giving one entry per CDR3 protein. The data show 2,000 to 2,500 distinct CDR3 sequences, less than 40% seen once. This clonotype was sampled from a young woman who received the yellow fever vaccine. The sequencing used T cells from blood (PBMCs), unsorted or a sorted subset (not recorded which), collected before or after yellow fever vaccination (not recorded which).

CDR3 coding DNA: TGTGCCAGCAGCCCAAGACAGGGTTCTCTCGGAAACACCATATATTTT. Translation gives CASSPRQGSLGNTIYF. The chain uses TRBV11-2 and TRBJ1-3, with 7 bases that match TRBD1. The CDR3 covers 16 residues. Per germline, CDR1 SGHAT and CDR2 FQNNGV. The J segment lost 4 bases and the V segment lost 5 bases, leaving 11 bases of the junction unmatched.